The 17 T cell receptor beta chains presented below share a single source sample, sequenced in a study of CD4 T cells in relation to SARS-CoV-2 and coronaviruses (dated by TCRdb to the early 2020s). CD4+ T cells from unexposed donors were collected before the COVID-19 pandemic (2011-2018). Library preparation used the immunoSEQ multiplex PCR assay. Drawn from immuneACCESS, this table holds only the in-frame rearrangements with V and J called that TCRdb kept. Clones are partly lost; checked studies trace under half to an unresolved V gene and leave the rest unexplained. The sample records about 68,000 clones, approximately 93% of which are singletons. The ten largest clones represent 0.23% of the sample. The sequenced sample was naive CD4+ T cells from PBMCs. The label giving this sample's cell subset or site can be read as: naive CD4+ T cells isolated by negative enrichment. These TCRs come from a human donor in good health.

V gene TRBV19 combines with J gene TRBJ1-1; TRBD1 might be the D (5 bases). The CDR3 runs to 15 residues. With 3 bases removed from V and 1 base from J, the gap between germline ends came to 12 bases. Per the germline V gene, CDR1 is LNHDA and CDR2 is SQIVND (reference sequence). The CDR3 protein is CASSIRGRENTEAFF. The CDR3 DNA reads as TGTGCCAGTAGTATCCGCGGCAGGGAGAACACTGAAGCTTTCTTT. The variable domain in full, completed from reference TRBV19 and TRBJ1-1, reads DGGITQSPKYLFRKEGQNVTLSCEQNLNHDAMYWYRQDPGQGLRLIYYSQIVNDFQKGDIAEGYSVSREKKESFPLTVTSAQKNPTAFYLCASSIRGRENTEAFFGQGTRLTVV.

The J gene is TRBJ2-1, the V gene TRBV15; 9 nucleotides line up with TRBD2. The V segment lost 1 base and the J segment 5 bases; nucleotides outside the gene matches: 6. Germline CDR1 LNHNV, CDR2 YYDKDF (reference sequence). The CDR3 totals 16 residues. CDR3 sequence reads: CATSRVKAGGHNEQFF. The CDR3 DNA reads as TGTGCCACCAGCAGAGTAAAAGCGGGAGGCCACAATGAGCAGTTCTTC.

The chain carries TRBV27 and TRBJ2-7, with 7 bases aligning to TRBD2. Germline-derived CDR1 and CDR2 are MNHEY and SMNVEV (reference sequence). J lost 2 bases, V lost 3 bases, and 7 bases had no gene match. This CDR3 is built from 15 residues. CDR3 DNA sequence: TGTGCCAGCAGTTTCGCCCCCGGGACTACCTACGAGCAGTACTTC. Its protein product is CASSFAPGTTYEQYF.

The V call is TRBV6-5, the J call TRBJ2-7; D is undetermined. Per germline, CDR1 MNHEY and CDR2 SVGAGI. V lost 4 bases and J 0 bases, leaving 10 bases between the germline ends. The CDR3 is 14 amino acids. CDR3 in amino acids: CASSLLPFSYEQYF. CDR3 DNA: TGTGCCAGCAGTTTGTTACCCTTCTCCTACGAGCAGTACTTC.

The rearrangement joins TRBV28 to TRBJ2-2; TRBD1 matches 9 bases. CDR1 is MDHEN and CDR2 is SYDVKM in the germline V gene. Unmatched junction bases numbered 8, after V lost 4 bases and J lost 5 bases. The CDR3 is 16 amino acids. As DNA, the CDR3 is TGTGCCAGCAGTTCCCACGGGACAGGGTTAACCGGGGAGCTGTTTTTT. It is translated as CASSSHGTGLTGELFF.

The chain has TRBV5-1 and TRBJ2-3, with 10 positions matching TRBD2. Per germline, CDR1 SGHRS and CDR2 YFSETQ. This CDR3 spans 17 amino acids. Unmatched junction bases numbered 7, after V lost 2 bases and J lost 1 base. This chain's CDR3 is CASSLNLAGVGTDTQYF. CDR3 bases: TGCGCCAGCAGCTTAAACCTAGCGGGAGTAGGCACAGATACGCAGTATTTT.

This clone was observed once. V gene TRBV24-1 combines with J gene TRBJ2-3; 9 nucleotides match TRBD1. The germline V gene encodes CDR1 KGHDR and CDR2 SFDVKD. Trimming cost V 3 bases and J 0 bases; bases outside gene matches: 3. The CDR3 contains 16 residues. The CDR3, as DNA: TGTGCCACCAGTGATCTCGGGACAGGGAGCACAGATACGCAGTATTTT. It translates to CATSDLGTGSTDTQYF.

The rearrangement links TRBV19 to TRBJ2-7; 9 nucleotides line up with TRBD1. Looked up from germline, CDR1 is LNHDA and CDR2 is SQIVND (reference sequence). V was pared by 3 bases and J by 4 bases, with 7 bases of the junction left unmatched. The CDR3 consists of 15 residues. In nucleotides, the CDR3 is TGTGCCAGTAGTATCTCAGGACAGGGGTCTTACGAGCAGTACTTC. Its translation is CASSISGQGSYEQYF.

This clone was seen only once. V usage is TRBV30 and J usage is TRBJ2-3; D tentatively fits TRBD1 or TRBD2 (5 bases each). The CDR3 contains 13 residues. V was pared by 1 base and J by 7 bases, with 12 bases between. Germline V lookup: CDR1 GTSNPN, CDR2 SVGIG (reference sequence). This chain's CDR3 is CAWSGGVYNTQYF. CDR3 in DNA: TGTGCCTGGAGTGGAGGGGTCTACAATACGCAGTATTTT.

The V gene is TRBV5-4, the J gene TRBJ1-6; 8 bases fit TRBD1. CDR1 and CDR2 from the germline V gene are SGHNT and YYREEE (reference sequence). The CDR3 length is 15 residues. The trim removed 4 bases at V and 8 bases at J, leaving 8 bases unmatched. The CDR3 bases are TGTGCCAGCAGCGAAGGACAGGGAATGGATTCACCCCTCCACTTT. Translation: CASSEGQGMDSPLHF.

V gene TRBV7-2 combines with J gene TRBJ2-7; 10 bases are a match to TRBD2. The CDR3 consists of 15 residues. Trimming removed 3 bases from V and 0 bases from J; junction bases left unmatched: 2. Germline loops: CDR1 SGHTA, CDR2 FQGNSA. The CDR3 bases are TGTGCCAGCAGCTTCGGACTAGCGGCCTCCTACGAGCAGTACTTC. This translates into CASSFGLAASYEQYF.

The J gene is TRBJ1-5, the V gene TRBV4-1, with D unresolved. The germline V and J ends were trimmed by 2 bases and 3 bases, with 5 bases remaining between them. Germline values: CDR1 MGHRA, CDR2 YSYEKL. This CDR3 spans 13 amino acids. DNA of the CDR3: TGCGCCAGCAGCCAACAGAACAATCAGCCCCAGCATTTT. Translating gives CASSQQNNQPQHF.

This chain connects TRBV6-2 or TRBV6-3 to TRBJ2-4; no reliable D call. Germline CDR1 reads MNHEY; CDR2 reads SVGEGT. V dropped 6 bases and J dropped 1 base, with 13 bases sitting between them. The CDR3 length is 15 residues. CDR3 protein: CASSKQEFAKNIQYF. The CDR3 coding sequence is TGTGCCAGCAGCAAACAAGAGTTTGCCAAAAACATTCAGTACTTC.

The chain has TRBV15 and TRBJ1-5; D is uncertain. CDR3 length equals 13 residues. The germline gives CDR1 LNHNV, CDR2 YYDKDF (reference sequence). The V end lost 0 bases, the J end lost 7 bases, and 7 bases lay between the germline ends. CDR3 sequence reads: CATSREIGQPQHF. The CDR3 DNA follows: TGTGCCACCAGCAGAGAAATCGGACAGCCCCAGCATTTT.

The chain couples TRBV19 to TRBJ1-5; D is perhaps TRBD1 (6 bases). The germline V gene encodes CDR1 LNHDA and CDR2 SQIVND (reference sequence). The CDR3 runs to 13 residues. Trimming took off 6 bases at V and 4 bases at J, with 10 bases between the two ends. CDR3 sequence reads: CASSQGQNQPQHF. CDR3 nucleotides: TGTGCCAGTAGCCAGGGGCAGAATCAGCCCCAGCATTTT.

This rearrangement joins TRBV10-2 to TRBJ2-1; TRBD2 matches 7 bases. Germline V gene data show CDR1 as WSHSY and CDR2 as SAAADI. The CDR3 consists of 15 residues. J was trimmed by 4 bases and V by 7 bases; bases with no gene match: 10. CDR3 DNA sequence: TGCGCCAGCAACGCCGGGACTACCCAATACAATGAGCAGTTCTTC. Amino acids: CASNAGTTQYNEQFF.

This chain joins TRBV10-3 and TRBJ2-1, with 10 bases that match TRBD1. J was trimmed by 7 bases and V by 4 bases; bases with no gene match: 1. The CDR3 totals 13 residues. Germline CDR1 and CDR2: ENHRY and SYGVKD. CDR3 DNA: TGTGCCATCAGTGCGGACAGGGGGAATGAGCAGTTCTTC. Translation gives CAISADRGNEQFF.